The 9 T cell receptor beta chains given below trace back to one sample, sequenced in a study of radiation and T cells in renal cell carcinoma. Time point: blood 2 weeks post-SBRT. The treatment was: 15 Gy SBRT to primary tumor, nephrectomy 4 weeks later. Sequencing was performed with immunoSEQ multiplex PCR; in TCRdb, only in-frame clones are kept and a portion is missing. This sample yields 150,000 to 180,000 clones, of which approximately 90% are seen a single time; around 13% belongs to the top ten. Sequences were derived from blood, sampled from a patient whose treatment included radiotherapy and nephrectomy. Receptor source: a woman in her 50s with renal cell carcinoma.

This chain joins TRBV6-1 and TRBJ2-7, with a weak D call TRBD2 (6 bases). V was pared by 5 bases and J by 5 bases, with 13 bases between. CDR3 length equals 13 residues. Looked up from germline, CDR1 is MNHNS and CDR2 is SASEGT. CDR3 loop: CASSIDGGDEQYF. The CDR3 DNA follows: TGTGCCAGCAGTATTGACGGGGGAGACGAGCAGTACTTC.

The chain carries TRBV7-6 and TRBJ2-3; D possibly corresponds to TRBD2 (6 bases). CDR1 is SGHVS, CDR2 FNYEAQ, per germline. Trimming removed 5 bases at V and 2 bases at J, with 20 bases between. The CDR3 extends over 17 amino acids. The CDR3 here is CASSNAGLSPFTDTQYF. CDR3 nucleotide sequence: TGTGCCAGCAGCAATGCGGGACTTTCCCCTTTCACAGATACGCAGTATTTT.

This chain joins TRBV5-1 and TRBJ2-5; TRBD1 or TRBD2 may be the D gene (5 bases each). Germline CDR1 and CDR2: SGHRS and YFSETQ. The CDR3 runs to 14 residues. V was pared by 0 bases and J by 5 bases, with 11 bases between. The CDR3 DNA reads as TGCGCCAGCAGCTTGGGGGGGATCCTGGAGACCCAGTACTTC. This translates into CASSLGGILETQYF. Using reference TRBV5-1 and TRBJ2-5 for the parts outside the CDR3, the full variable domain is KAGVTQTPRYLIKTRGQQVTLSCSPISGHRSVSWYQQTPGQGLQFLFEYFSETQRNKGNFPGRFSGRQFSNSRSEMNVSTLELGDSALYLCASSLGGILETQYFGPGTRLLVL.

The genes are TRBV5-4 and TRBJ2-5; TRBD2 aligns across 10 bases. The CDR3 extends over 15 amino acids. With V trimmed by 0 bases and J by 5 bases, 4 bases remained unmatched. Germline CDR1 and CDR2: SGHNT and YYREEE (reference sequence). For the CDR3, the DNA is TGTGCCAGCAGCTTGGGAGTAGCGGGGGGCGAGACCCAGTACTTC. Its protein product is CASSLGVAGGETQYF.

A few counts support this clone. Relative to the germline gene, one junction end is altered; a read error may explain this. The rearrangement uses TRBV7-7 and TRBJ1-1, with 8 positions matching TRBD1. CDR1 SSHAT and CDR2 FNYEAQ come from the germline V gene (reference sequence). The CDR3 has 15 residues. The CDR3: CASSSWTGKDLEAFF. CDR3 bases: TGTGCTAGCAGCTCTTGGACAGGGAAGGATCTTGAAGCTTTCTTT.

This sequence joins TRBV5-8 and TRBJ1-2, with a possible D match to TRBD1 (5 bases). The germline gives CDR1 SGHTS, CDR2 YDEGEE. V was pared by 6 bases and J by 14 bases, with 20 bases between. The CDR3 totals 12 residues. The CDR3 sequence: CASTLLSREKTF. The CDR3 bases are TGTGCCAGCACCCTACTGAGCAGGGAGAAGACCTTC.

The rearrangement joins TRBV11-2 to TRBJ1-1; no firm D call. V dropped 1 base and J dropped 6 bases, with 9 bases sitting between them. Germline CDR1 and CDR2: SGHAT and FQNNGV. The CDR3 is 13 amino acids. CDR3 residues: CASSLVGRAEAFF. In DNA form, the CDR3 reads TGTGCCAGCAGCTTAGTAGGGAGGGCTGAAGCTTTCTTT.

The chain combines TRBV5-1 with TRBJ2-3; 11 bases fit TRBD1. V was clipped by 4 bases and J by 4 bases; unmatched bases: 8. Per germline, CDR1 SGHRS and CDR2 YFSETQ. CDR3 length: 16 amino acids. The CDR3 DNA is TGCGCCAGCAGCAAAGGACAGGGGGCGATCCCAGATACGCAGTATTTT. As protein: CASSKGQGAIPDTQYF.

The chain joins TRBV6-6 to TRBJ1-1, with 7 bases matching TRBD1. V lost 1 base, J lost 5 bases, and 4 bases stayed unmatched. The CDR3 spans 14 residues. Germline V gene data show CDR1 as MNHNY and CDR2 as SVGAGI (reference sequence). CDR3 sequence (DNA): TGTGCCAGCAGTTACTTGCCAGGGGGAACTGAAGCTTTCTTT. Amino acids: CASSYLPGGTEAFF.